This T cell receptor beta chain is drawn from a study of immune heterogeneity within non-small cell lung tumors. The CDR3 is made up of 12 amino acids. Germline values: CDR1 MNHNS, CDR2 SASEGT. V was pared by 4 bases and J by 3 bases, with 7 bases between. Overall study results and limits: Different tumor locations in one patient shared dominant CDR3 beta clonotypes yet harbored unique high-frequency clones. Local T-cell clonality tracked local tumor mutational burden, showing a moderate yet significant relationship (R 0.3 to 0.4).

Samples each supplied around 640 ng of bulk tumor genomic DNA as template. Several biopsies were spaced far apart within each primary tumor and obtained as surgery took place. It was patients with untreated, newly diagnosed non-small cell lung cancer who underwent curative surgery. Study donors were patients with a new diagnosis of non-small cell lung cancer who underwent surgery with curative intent. This clonotype was counted many times. Antigen unknown. Multiplex PCR (32 V and 13 J primers) was used to amplify the TCR beta CDR3. Using its own MiXCR run on the multiplex PCR reads, TCRdb lists one record per CDR3 protein. The table lists tens of thousands of distinct CDR3 sequences, less than 35% of them singletons.

The sample was lung tumor tissue. The V call is TRBV6-1, the J call TRBJ2-7; perhaps TRBD1 as D (5 bases). The sequence derives from a man aged 35 to 55 with non-small cell lung cancer. The CDR3 sequence: CASSGQGYEQYF. The CDR3 nucleotides are TGTGCCAGCAGTGGTCAGGGCTACGAGCAGTACTTC.